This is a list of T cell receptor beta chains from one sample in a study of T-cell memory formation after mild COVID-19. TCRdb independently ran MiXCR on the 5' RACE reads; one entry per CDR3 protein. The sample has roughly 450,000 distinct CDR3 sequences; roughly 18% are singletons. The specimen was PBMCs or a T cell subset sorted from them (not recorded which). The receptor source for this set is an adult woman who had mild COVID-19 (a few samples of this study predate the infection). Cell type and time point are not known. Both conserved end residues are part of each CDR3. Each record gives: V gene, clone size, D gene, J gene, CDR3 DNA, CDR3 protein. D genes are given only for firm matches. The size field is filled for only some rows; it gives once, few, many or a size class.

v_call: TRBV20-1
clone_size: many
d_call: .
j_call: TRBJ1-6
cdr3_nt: TGCAGTGCTAGAGCCCAAACCACGGCACCCCTCCACTTT
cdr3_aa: CSARAQTTAPLHF

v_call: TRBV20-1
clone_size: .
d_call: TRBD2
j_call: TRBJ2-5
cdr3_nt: TGCAGTGCTAGAGATTCTAGAAGCGGGAGTCTGGGAGAGACCCAGTACTTC
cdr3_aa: CSARDSRSGSLGETQYF

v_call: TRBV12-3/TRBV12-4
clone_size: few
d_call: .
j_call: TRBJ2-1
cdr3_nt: TGTGCCAGCATCCTTGGGGGACCCCTCTACAATGAGCAGTTCTTC
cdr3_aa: CASILGGPLYNEQFF

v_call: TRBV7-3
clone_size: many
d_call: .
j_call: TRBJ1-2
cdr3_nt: TGTGCCAGCAGCCCCGAAGGCCGGGGGGGCTACACCTTC
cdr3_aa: CASSPEGRGGYTF

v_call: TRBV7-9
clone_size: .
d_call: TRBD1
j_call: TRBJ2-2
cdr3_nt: TGTGCCAGCAGCTTCGGGACAGGGATGGTTAGCCTTACCGGGGAGCTGTTTTTT
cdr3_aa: CASSFGTGMVSLTGELFF

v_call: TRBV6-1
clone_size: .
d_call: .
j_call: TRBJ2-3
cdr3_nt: TGTGCCAGCAGTGTCCCGGGCACAGATACGCAGTATTTT
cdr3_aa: CASSVPGTDTQYF

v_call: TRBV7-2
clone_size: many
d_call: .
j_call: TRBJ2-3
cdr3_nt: TGTGCCAGCAGCTTAGCGCAGGGGGGGTATACGCAGTATTTT
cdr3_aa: CASSLAQGGYTQYF

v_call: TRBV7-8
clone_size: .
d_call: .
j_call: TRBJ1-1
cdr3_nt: TGTGCCAGCAGCTTAGGCTCGGCGGACACTGAAGCTTTCTTT
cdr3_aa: CASSLGSADTEAFF

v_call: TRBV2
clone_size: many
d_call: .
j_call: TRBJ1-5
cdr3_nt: TGTGCCAGCAGTGAAGATCAGCCCCAGCATTTT
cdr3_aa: CASSEDQPQHF

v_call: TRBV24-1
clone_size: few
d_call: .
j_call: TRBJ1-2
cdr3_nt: TGTGCCACCAGTGATTTAGTCGGCTACACCTTC
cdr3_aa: CATSDLVGYTF

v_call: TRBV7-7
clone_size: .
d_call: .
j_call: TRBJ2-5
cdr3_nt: TGTGCCAGCAGCAGATTCGGGGGTGGGCAGGGGGAGACCCAGTACTTC
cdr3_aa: CASSRFGGGQGETQYF

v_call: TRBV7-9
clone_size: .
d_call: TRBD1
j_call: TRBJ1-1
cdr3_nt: TGTGCCAGCAGCTACCCGGCGAGGGGGCAATCTGAAGCTTTCTTT
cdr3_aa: CASSYPARGQSEAFF

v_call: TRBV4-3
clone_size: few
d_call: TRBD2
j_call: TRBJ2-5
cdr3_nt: TGCGCCAGCAGCCACGGGACTAGCGGGATAGAGACCCAGTACTTC
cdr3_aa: CASSHGTSGIETQYF

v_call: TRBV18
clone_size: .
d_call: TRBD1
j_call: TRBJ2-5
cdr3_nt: TGTGCCAGCTCACCTTGGGAGACAGGGAATGGAGAGACCCAGTACTTC
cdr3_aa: CASSPWETGNGETQYF

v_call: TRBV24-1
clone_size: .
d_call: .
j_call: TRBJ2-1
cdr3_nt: TGTGCCACCAGTGATCCCGGGACGGATAACTACAATGAGCAGTTCTTC
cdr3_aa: CATSDPGTDNYNEQFF

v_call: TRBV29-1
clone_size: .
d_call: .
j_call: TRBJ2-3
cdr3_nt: TGCAGCGCGAAAAGCACAGATACGCAGTATTTT
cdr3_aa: CSAKSTDTQYF

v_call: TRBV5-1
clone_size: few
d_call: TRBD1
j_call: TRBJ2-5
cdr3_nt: TGCGCCAGCAGCTTGTTGGGACAGCTTCCAGAGACCCAGTACTTC
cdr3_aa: CASSLLGQLPETQYF

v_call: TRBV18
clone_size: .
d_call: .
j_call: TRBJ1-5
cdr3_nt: TGTGCCAGCTCACCAAGACAGGTAAAGGATCAGCCCCAGCATTTT
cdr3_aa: CASSPRQVKDQPQHF

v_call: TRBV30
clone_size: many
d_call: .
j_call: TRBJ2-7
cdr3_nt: TGTGCCTGTTCCCCGACAGGTCGCTCCTACGAGCAGTACTTC
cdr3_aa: CACSPTGRSYEQYF

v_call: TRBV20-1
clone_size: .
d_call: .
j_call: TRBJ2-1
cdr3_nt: TGCAGTCTCCCCAGAGGGGTTACTGAGCAGTTCTTC
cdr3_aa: CSLPRGVTEQFF

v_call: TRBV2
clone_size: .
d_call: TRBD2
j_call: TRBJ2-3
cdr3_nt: TGTGCCAGCAGTGAAGAAGTAGCGGGGGGCGCCACAGATACGCAGTATTTT
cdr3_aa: CASSEEVAGGATDTQYF

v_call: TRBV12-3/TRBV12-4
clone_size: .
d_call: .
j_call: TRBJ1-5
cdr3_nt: TGTGCCAGCAGTTCCCAACAAGGGGAACAGCCCCAGCATTTT
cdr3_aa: CASSSQQGEQPQHF

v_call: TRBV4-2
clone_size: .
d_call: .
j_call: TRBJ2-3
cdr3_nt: TGTGCCAGCAGCCAAGAACCCCTAGCACTGGATACGCAGTATTTT
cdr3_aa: CASSQEPLALDTQYF

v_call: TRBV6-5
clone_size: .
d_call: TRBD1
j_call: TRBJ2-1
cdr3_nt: TGTGCCAGTTGGGACAGGGGGTCAAATGAGCAGTTCTTC
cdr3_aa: CASWDRGSNEQFF

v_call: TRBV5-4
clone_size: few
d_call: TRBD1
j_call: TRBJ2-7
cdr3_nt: TGTGCCAGCAGCTTTGGACAGGTCCAGTACTTC
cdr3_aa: CASSFGQVQYF

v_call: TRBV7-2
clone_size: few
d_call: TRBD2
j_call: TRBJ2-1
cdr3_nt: TGTGCCAGCAGCTTAGTTGGAGCGGGGTTAAGTTACAATGAGCAGTTCTTC
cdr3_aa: CASSLVGAGLSYNEQFF

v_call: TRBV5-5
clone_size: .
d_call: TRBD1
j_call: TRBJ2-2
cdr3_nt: TGTGCCAGCAGCTTTTCCGGGACAGGGGCCGGGGAGCTGTTTTTT
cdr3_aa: CASSFSGTGAGELFF

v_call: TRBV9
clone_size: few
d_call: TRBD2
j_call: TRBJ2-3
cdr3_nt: TGTGCCAGCAGCGACGGGGGGGTCAGCACAGATACGCAGTATTTT
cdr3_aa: CASSDGGVSTDTQYF

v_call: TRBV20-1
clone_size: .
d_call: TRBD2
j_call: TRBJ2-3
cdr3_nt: TGCAGTGCTAGACACCTAGCGGGGGCCCTCACAGATACGCAGTATTTT
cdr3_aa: CSARHLAGALTDTQYF

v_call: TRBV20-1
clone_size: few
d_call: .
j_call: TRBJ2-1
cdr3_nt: TGCAGTGCTAGCTCCGGACTCAACAATGAGCAGTTCTTC
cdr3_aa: CSASSGLNNEQFF

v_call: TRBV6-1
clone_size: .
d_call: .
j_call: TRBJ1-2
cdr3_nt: TGTGCCAGCAGTGTTAGACAGGATGCTAACTATGGCTACACCTTC
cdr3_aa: CASSVRQDANYGYTF

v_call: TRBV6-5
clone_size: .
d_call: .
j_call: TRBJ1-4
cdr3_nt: TGTGCCAGCAGTTACAGGGAGGGAAAACTGTTTTTT
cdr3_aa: CASSYREGKLFF

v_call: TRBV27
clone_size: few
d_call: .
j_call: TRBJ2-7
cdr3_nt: TGTGCCAGCAGTTTACTGGGTCTGGGCGAGCAGTACTTC
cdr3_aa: CASSLLGLGEQYF

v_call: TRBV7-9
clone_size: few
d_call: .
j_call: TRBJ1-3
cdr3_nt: TGTGCCAGCAGCTCACAGACCGGGCCCCGGGACACCATATATTTT
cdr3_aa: CASSSQTGPRDTIYF

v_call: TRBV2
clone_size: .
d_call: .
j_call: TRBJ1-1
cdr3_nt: TGTGCCAGCACTTGGGAAGCCACTGAAGCTTTCTTT
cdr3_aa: CASTWEATEAFF

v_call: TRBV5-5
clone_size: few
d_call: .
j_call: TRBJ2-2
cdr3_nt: TGTGCCAGCAGCCCCCAGGGGAAGTCCGGGGAGCTGTTTTTT
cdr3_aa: CASSPQGKSGELFF

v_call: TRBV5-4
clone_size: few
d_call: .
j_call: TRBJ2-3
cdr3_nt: TGTGCCAGCAGCTTGGGCCCCGGGGCCACCCAAGGAGATACGCAGTATTTT
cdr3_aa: CASSLGPGATQGDTQYF

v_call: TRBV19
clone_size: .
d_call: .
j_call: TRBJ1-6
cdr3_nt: TGTGCCAGTAGTACGGCAGGTACGGCAAATTCACCCCTCCACTTT
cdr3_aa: CASSTAGTANSPLHF

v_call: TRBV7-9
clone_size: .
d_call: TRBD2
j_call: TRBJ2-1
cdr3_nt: TGTGCCAGCAGCGCTAGCGGGAATTTCCATGAGCAGTTCTTC
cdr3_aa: CASSASGNFHEQFF

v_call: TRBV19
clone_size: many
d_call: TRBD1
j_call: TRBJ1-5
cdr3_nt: TGTGCCAGTAGTATATGGACAGGGGATCAGCCCCAGCATTTT
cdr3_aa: CASSIWTGDQPQHF

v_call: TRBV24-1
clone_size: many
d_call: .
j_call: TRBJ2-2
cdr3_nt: TGTGCCACCAGTGATTGGACAGCGAACACCGGGGAGCTGTTTTTT
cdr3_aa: CATSDWTANTGELFF

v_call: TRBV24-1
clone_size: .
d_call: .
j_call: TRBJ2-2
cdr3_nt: TGTGCCACCAGTGGGCTAGGGGCTACCGGGGAGCTGTTTTTT
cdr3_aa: CATSGLGATGELFF

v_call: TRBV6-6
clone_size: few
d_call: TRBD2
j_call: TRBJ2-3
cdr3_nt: TGTGCCAGCAGTTATGGCGGGGGGGCGGTAGATACGCAGTATTTT
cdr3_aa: CASSYGGGAVDTQYF

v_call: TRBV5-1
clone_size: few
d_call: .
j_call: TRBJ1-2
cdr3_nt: TGCGCCAGCAGCTTGTCTTCGGGTTCCCTCTATGGCTACACCTTC
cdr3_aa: CASSLSSGSLYGYTF

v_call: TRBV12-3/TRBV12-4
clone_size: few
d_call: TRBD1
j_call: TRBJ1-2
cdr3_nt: TGTGCCAGCAGGGGGGACAGCCTGTATGGCTACACCTTC
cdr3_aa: CASRGDSLYGYTF

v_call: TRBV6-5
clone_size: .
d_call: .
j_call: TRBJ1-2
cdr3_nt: TGTGCCAGCAGTTACAGCACAAACCTCCTCCTTTATGGCTACACCTTC
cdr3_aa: CASSYSTNLLLYGYTF

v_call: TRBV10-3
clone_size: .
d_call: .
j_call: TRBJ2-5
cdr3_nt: TGTGCCATCAGTGCCGAAGGGGAAGAGACCCAGTACTTC
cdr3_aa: CAISAEGEETQYF

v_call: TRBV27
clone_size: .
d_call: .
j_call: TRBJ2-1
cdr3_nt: TGTGCCAGCAGTTTGGGGTCGAACAATGAGCAGTTCTTC
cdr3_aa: CASSLGSNNEQFF

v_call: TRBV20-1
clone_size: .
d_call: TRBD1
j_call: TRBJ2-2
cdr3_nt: TGCAGTGCTAGAGCGGGACAGACCAACACCGGGGAGCTGTTTTTT
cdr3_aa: CSARAGQTNTGELFF

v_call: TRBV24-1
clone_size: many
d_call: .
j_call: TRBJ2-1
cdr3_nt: TGTGCCACCAGTGATCCTCAACGACGGAGAGGTGAGCAGTTCTTC
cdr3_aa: CATSDPQRRRGEQFF

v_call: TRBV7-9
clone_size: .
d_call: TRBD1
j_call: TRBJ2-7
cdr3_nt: TGTGCCAGCAGCTTACCGGGGACAGGGGGCAGCGAGCAGTACTTC
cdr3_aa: CASSLPGTGGSEQYF

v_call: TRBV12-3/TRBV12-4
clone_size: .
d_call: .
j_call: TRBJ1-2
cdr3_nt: TGTGCCAGCAGTACTACTCAGGGGAAGGTCTATGGCTACACCTTC
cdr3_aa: CASSTTQGKVYGYTF

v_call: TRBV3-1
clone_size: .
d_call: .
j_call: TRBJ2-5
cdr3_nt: TGTGCCAGCAGTCCAGGATGGAGGGGGGGCCAAGAGACCCAGTACTTC
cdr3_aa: CASSPGWRGGQETQYF

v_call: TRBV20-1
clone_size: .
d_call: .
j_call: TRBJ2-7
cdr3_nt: TGCAGTGCGGAAGCGGGGACAGTAAGCTCCTACGAGCAGTACTTC
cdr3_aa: CSAEAGTVSSYEQYF